These 9 T cell receptor beta chains came from one sample sequenced in a study of Ad26.COV2.S vaccination and SARS-CoV-2 variants (dated by TCRdb to about 2021). Read against the paper, the sample's time point label means: individuals recovered from natural SARS-CoV-2 infection. The library was produced with the immunoSEQ multiplex PCR assay. TCRdb holds this immuneACCESS table with in-frame rearrangements only. Some clones are missing; in checked studies, unresolved V genes explain under half, and the rest has no known cause. Within this sample are 85,000 to 95,000 clones, with approximately 82% of them counted one time only. The top ten constitute 15% to 20% of the sample. The sample consisted of peripheral blood, taken after recovery from COVID-19. Receptor source: a human donor who had recovered from COVID-19.

The rearrangement joins TRBV7-3 to TRBJ2-3, with 9 bases fitting TRBD1. V lost 3 bases and J lost 7; bases outside the gene matches: 8. This CDR3 is built from 15 residues. Germline CDR1 reads SGHTA; CDR2 reads FQGTGA. The CDR3 DNA sequence: TGTGCCAGCAGCTTGATTCCGGGACAGGGAAATACGCAGTATTTT. Encoded protein: CASSLIPGQGNTQYF. Drawing the rest from reference TRBV7-3 and TRBJ2-3, the complete variable domain is GAGVSQTPSNKVTEKGKYVELRCDPISGHTALYWYRQSLGQGPEFLIYFQGTGAADDSGLPNDRFFAVRPEGSVSTLKIQRTERGDSAVYLCASSLIPGQGNTQYFGPGTRLTVL.

This clone came up once. The V call is TRBV7-6, the J call TRBJ2-2, with TRBD1 matching over 9 bases. CDR1 and CDR2 (germline): SGHVS, FNYEAQ. V lost 5 bases and J lost 6; bases outside the gene matches: 7. The CDR3 runs to 15 residues. DNA of the CDR3: TGTGCCAGCAGCAGACCCACAGGGGGCCCCGGGGAGCTGTTTTTT. Protein product: CASSRPTGGPGELFF.

The CDR3 reads CASSLDMGANSREYF. CDR3 DNA sequence: TGTGCCAGCAGCTTAGACATGGGGGCAAATTCCCGTGAGTACTTC. J is TRBJ2-7 and V is TRBV7-9, with a weak D call TRBD1 (6 bases). Germline V lookup: CDR1 SEHNR, CDR2 FQNEAQ (reference sequence). The CDR3 has 15 amino acids. V lost 1 base and J lost 11, with 21 bases in between.

The J gene is TRBJ2-7, the V gene TRBV14; a weak D match, TRBD1 (6 bases). In germline, CDR1 is SGHDN, CDR2 FVKESK. CDR3 size: 16 residues. Between the trimmed V and J ends, which lost 1 base and 6 bases, there was a span of 19 bases. CDR3 sequence (DNA): TGTGCCAGCAGCCAAGTCAGGTCCCTACAGGGCGGCGAGCAGTACTTC. This gives the protein CASSQVRSLQGGEQYF.

The rearrangement uses TRBV6-5 and TRBJ2-5, with 7 nucleotides matching TRBD1. J was trimmed by 4 bases and V by 3 bases; bases with no gene match: 8. Germline values: CDR1 MNHEY, CDR2 SVGAGI. The length of the CDR3 is 15 residues. CDR3 region: CASSYSRTGGETQYF. In DNA form, the CDR3 reads TGTGCCAGCAGTTATTCCCGGACAGGAGGAGAGACCCAGTACTTC.

This clone is a singleton in its sample. V and J are TRBV7-6 and TRBJ2-5; D might be TRBD2 (5 bases). V was cut by 4 bases and J by 7 bases, with 16 bases left in between. The germline V gene has CDR1 SGHVS and CDR2 FNYEAQ. The CDR3 is 14 residues long. CDR3 in DNA: TGTGCCAGCAGCTCCCCTAGCCGGGGTAGGACCCAGTACTTC. Translation: CASSSPSRGRTQYF.

This clone was recorded once. The chain joins TRBV27 to TRBJ2-7; D gene ambiguous. V lost 0 bases to trimming and J lost 0 bases, with 6 bases between them. The CDR3 runs to 14 residues. The germline CDR1 and CDR2 sequences are MNHEY and SMNVEV (reference sequence). The CDR3 protein is CASSLSRRSYEQYF. The CDR3 DNA reads as TGTGCCAGCAGTTTATCGCGCCGCTCCTACGAGCAGTACTTC.

The DNA of the CDR3 is TGTGCCAGCAGTACAGGGCGAGCTAACTATGGCTACACCTTC. This encodes CASSTGRANYGYTF. The V and J genes are TRBV6-2 or TRBV6-3 and TRBJ1-2; D possibly corresponds to TRBD1 (6 bases). From germline, CDR1 is MNHEY and CDR2 SVGEGT. V lost 5 bases and J 0 bases, leaving 10 bases between the germline ends. CDR3 size: 14 residues.

The chain carries TRBV7-2 and TRBJ2-1; D is unclear. V was pared by 8 bases and J by 5 bases, with 4 bases between. Germline assignment: CDR1 SGHTA and CDR2 FQGNSA. The CDR3 extends over 10 amino acids. The CDR3, as DNA: TGTGCCAGCGGAGACAATGAGCAGTTCTTC. Translating it yields CASGDNEQFF.